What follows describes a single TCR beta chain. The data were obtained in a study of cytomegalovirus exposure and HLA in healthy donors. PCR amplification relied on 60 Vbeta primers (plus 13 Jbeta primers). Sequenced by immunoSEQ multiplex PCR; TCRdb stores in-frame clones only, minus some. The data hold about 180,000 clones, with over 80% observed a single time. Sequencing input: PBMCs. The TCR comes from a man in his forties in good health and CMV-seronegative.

The CDR3 bases are TGTGCCAGTAGTATGTTAGCGGGAGTTCCGGATACGCAGTATTTT. Translating it yields CASSMLAGVPDTQYF. This chain connects TRBV19 to TRBJ2-3; TRBD2 matches at 9 bases. In germline, CDR1 is LNHDA, CDR2 SQIVND (reference sequence). The CDR3 extends over 15 amino acids. With 3 bases clipped from V and 6 bases from J, the junction kept 7 bases outside the gene matches.